The 5 T cell receptor beta chains below all came from one sample that was sequenced in a study of T-cell reconstitution after alpha-beta-depleted transplantation in children. It was with unique molecular identifiers that the TCRbeta library was prepared. TCRdb fed the PCR reads into MiXCR, producing one record per CDR3 protein. The profile shows some 400,000 distinct CDR3 sequences, roughly 21% of them singletons. Source: PBMCs from the stem cell graft donor, taken from the stem cell graft. The receptors originated from a human donor who donated a stem cell graft to a child with acute myeloid leukemia.

This clonotype was counted at least ten times. V is TRBV20-1 and J is TRBJ2-1; D unclear. Trimming took 0 bases from V and 8 from J, leaving 20 bases between them. The germline V gene has CDR1 DFQATT and CDR2 SNEGSKA (reference sequence). The CDR3 totals 16 residues. CDR3 region: CSARDLTAASNDEQFF. The CDR3 coding sequence is TGCAGTGCTAGAGATCTGACGGCCGCTAGTAACGATGAGCAGTTCTTC.

This clonotype has only a few counts. The chain couples TRBV29-1 to TRBJ2-6; D gene ambiguous. Trimming stripped 0 bases from V and 8 bases from J, with 11 bases between. The CDR3 is 14 residues long. Germline V CDR1 and CDR2: SQVTM, ANQGSEA. The CDR3 reads CSVEEGKGSNVLTF. CDR3 bases: TGCAGCGTTGAAGAGGGGAAGGGCTCCAACGTCCTGACTTTC.

Remarks on this clonotype: A much larger clone is a single base away; this may be a read error. The chain employs TRBV24-1 and TRBJ2-3; 8 nucleotides align to TRBD2. Germline assignment: CDR1 KGHDR and CDR2 SFDVKD. The CDR3 contains 18 residues. J lost 2 bases, V lost 0 bases, and 9 bases had no gene match. The CDR3 DNA is TGTGCCACCAGTGATTTGTGTTCGGGAGGGTCCCCCACAGATACGCAGTATTTT. Translating gives CATSDLCSGGSPTDTQYF.

The chain uses TRBV3-1 and TRBJ2-1, with 7 bases identical to TRBD2. Germline V gene lookup returns CDR1 LGHDT and CDR2 YNNKEL (reference sequence). The CDR3 runs to 15 residues. V shed 2 bases and J 6 bases; nucleotides not matched to a gene: 7. CDR3 in amino acids: CASSQSSGSPNEQFF. The CDR3 coding sequence is TGTGCCAGCAGCCAATCTAGCGGATCCCCCAATGAGCAGTTCTTC.

This clonotype was seen many times. The chain joins TRBV29-1 to TRBJ2-2, with 8 bases matching TRBD1. The germline V gene encodes CDR1 SQVTM and CDR2 ANQGSEA. V gave up 1 base and J gave up 5 bases; unmatched junction bases: 3. This CDR3 spans 14 amino acids. CDR3: CSVEGQGATGELFF. In nucleotides, the CDR3 is TGCAGCGTTGAAGGCCAGGGGGCGACCGGGGAGCTGTTTTTT.